This TCR beta chain was identified during a study of OX40 agonist ivuxolimab in advanced cancers. Findings of the study overall: At doses 0.1 to 3.0 mg/kg, CD4+ and CD8+ clones expanded.

Here immunoSEQ multiplex PCR was the method, and the copy in TCRdb shows in-frame clones only, minus some. The data hold 60,000 to 80,000 clones, with 80% to 85% observed a single time. Concerning this clone itself: Its antigen is undetermined.

The CDR3 contains 15 residues. CDR1 is MDHEN, CDR2 SYDVKM, per germline. Trimming removed 5 bases at V and 3 bases at J, with 16 bases between. This receptor was identified in an adult with an advanced solid tumor such as melanoma, head and neck, liver or kidney cancer. The chain joins TRBV28 to TRBJ1-1; maybe TRBD1 (5 bases). Sequences were derived from CD4+ or CD8+ T cells sorted from blood, sampled in a trial of the OX40 agonist ivuxolimab. The CDR3: CASSQAAGTYTEAFF. The CDR3, as DNA: TGTGCCAGCAGTCAGGCGGCAGGGACGTACACTGAAGCTTTCTTT. Complete variable domain (other parts from reference TRBV28 and TRBJ1-1): DVKVTQSSRYLVKRTGEKVFLECVQDMDHENMFWYRQDPGLGLRLIYFSYDVKMKEKGDIPEGYSVSREKKERFSLILESASTNQTSMYLCASSQAAGTYTEAFFGQGTRLTVV.